The T cell receptor beta chain described here comes from a study of shared clonotypes between healthy human individuals (dated by TCRdb to about 2020). At the level of the whole study: A few men and a couple of women, aged 18 to 49 years, made up the cohort. For each donor, three plates each were used for CD4 naive and CD4 memory, two plates were used for CD8 naive, and one plate was used for CD8 memory. To increase sequencing depth and limit assay-specific biases, different laboratories used diverse techniques to prepare libraries and sequence TCR repertoires. To estimate repertoire size and how much clonotype sharing occurs between individuals, the study deeply sequenced the blood TCR repertoires of about five healthy adults. Per donor, leukapheresis produced somewhere between about 0.85 and 8.9 billion PBMCs.

The paper's findings and limits, for the study overall: Incomplete sequencing was indicated by rarefaction of sorted-subset datasets, despite the large sequencing depth. Because the study included a small number of donors, the genetic and exposure-history diversity represented was limited. Pairwise subsampling indicated that sequencing depth was expected to affect the degree of clonotype sharing among donors. Higher generation probabilities were observed for clonotypes shared by all four sorted-subset donors than for non-shared clonotypes. Sampling was limited to blood, and TCR repertoires in tissue likely differ from TCR repertoires in blood. Larger estimated clonotype richness was generally found for naive subsets than for memory subsets. Sharing across a few donors was observed for around 5% of naive CD4, less than 4% of naive CD8, over 2% of memory CD4, and 0.4% of memory CD8 clonotypes.

A remark on this clone: Its antigen is not yet known. There are no base qualities to consult, and no much larger clone falls within one base.

Using the deep immunoSEQ assay, TCR CDR3 regions were amplified from genomic DNA by multiplex PCR. Extracted genomic DNA from each cell subset was spread evenly across all wells of several immunoSEQ 96-well plates, with each plate serving as a replicate. For sorted subsets, approximately 200 ng of genomic DNA, equivalent to 30,000 or so T cell genomes, went into each replicate PCR. The purified libraries were quantified using a Qubit 3.0 fluorometer, sized with a Bioanalyzer 2100, and then quantified again using the KAPA Library Quantification kit. A separate single-read 150-cycle Illumina NextSeq 550 flow cell was used to sequence each immunoSEQ 96-well plate. For the original study's pipeline: Because the immunoSEQ output held only junctional sequences and lacked quality scores, the filtering could not match the filtering applied to full-length reads. To assign V/J genes and CDR3, sequences were annotated using PyIR, a Python wrapper for IgBLAST v1.9, with IMGT germline references. Reads with weak V/J assignments (E-value above 1e-6), missing CDR3, stop codons, out-of-frame junctions, or ambiguous translated residues were removed. V3J clonotypes were defined as sequences sharing the same inferred V gene, J gene, and CDR3 amino acid sequence. To compute the percentage overlap between repertoires, the number of shared unique clonotypes was divided by the size of the smaller repertoire. Repertoire richness was assessed with RTK rarefaction, the Chao1 estimator, and Recon v2.1 estimates of unobserved clonotypes. For all TCRbeta clonotypes obtained by the gDNA method from a few donors, generation probabilities were computed with OLGA. As stored in TCRdb, this immuneACCESS dataset retains in-frame rearrangements with V and J assigned. A fraction of the clones does not appear; measured against another copy, unresolved V genes explain less than half of the discrepancy, and the remainder lacks a known reason. V and J calls and clone size follow that table, whereas D and trimming were derived from the DNA. For this sample there are about 1.5 million clones; around 98% appear just once. The biggest ten clones account for 0.4% to 0.55% of the sample.

Sequences SGHAT (CDR1) and FQNNGV (CDR2) are obtained from the germline V gene. V and J lose 5 bases and 4 bases, and a span of 17 bases separates them. The CDR3 runs 15 amino acids, cysteine and phenylalanine included. Just CDR3 DNA is preserved here, 45 bases in frame from base 1. The donors were healthy, HIV-negative adults with no recently reported acute infections or vaccinations. All donors were Caucasian adults living in Nashville, Tennessee, USA. CD4+ T cells were enriched by magnetic negative selection, after which naive cells were positively selected on CD45RA and the negative fraction was taken as the memory subset. Blood was obtained by leukapheresis, after which PBMCs were separated by Ficoll-Histopaque density gradient centrifugation and cryopreserved in liquid nitrogen vapor phase. Analytical flow cytometry was used to check the purity and quantity of each magnetically sorted T cell population. From each sorted fraction, genomic DNA was isolated and quantified by UV absorbance on a Nanodrop 2000c.

Sequencing was done on a sample of naive CD4+ T cells sorted from blood. The cell subset or site label corresponds to: CD45RA+ positively selected. The chain links TRBV11-2 with TRBJ1-2; too little of a D gene remains to name it. This TCR derives from a man younger than 45 in good health. The CDR3 region: CASSLRAGAGYGYTF. The base sequence is TGTGCCAGCAGCCTAAGGGCGGGCGCCGGCTATGGCTACACCTTC.